Sequencing of this TCR beta chain was carried out in a study of blood T cell repertoires in COVID-19. Study in general: In each case, the material was cDNA or gDNA derived from T cells, B-cell-depleted T cells, or PBMCs.

Profiled with immunoSEQ multiplex PCR; TCRdb holds only in-frame clones, not every one. The data hold approximately 120,000 clones, with roughly 76% observed a single time. The sequencing sample was made of peripheral blood. This clonotype originated in a human donor in a cohort sampled during active COVID-19.

CDR3 sequence reads: CASSFERTSEYEQYF. The CDR3 DNA follows: TGTGCCAGCAGTTTCGAGCGGACTTCGGAGTACGAGCAGTACTTC. The J gene is TRBJ2-7, the V gene TRBV6-5; the D gene is possibly TRBD2 (5 bases). The germline V and J ends were trimmed by 4 bases and 4 bases, with 17 bases remaining between them. Germline assignment: CDR1 MNHEY and CDR2 SVGAGI. There are 15 residues in the CDR3.